These T cell receptor beta chains were read from a single sample in a study of CD8+CD57+ T cells in acquired aplastic anemia. TCRdb processed the reads anew with MiXCR; each CDR3 protein has one entry. Of 150,000 to 200,000 distinct CDR3 sequences listed, 50% to 75% are singletons. Material for sequencing was sorted CD4+, CD8+, or CD8+CD57+ T cells (not recorded which) from PBMCs. The receptors were sampled from a human donor with severe aplastic anemia or a healthy control (not recorded which). Each CDR3 is given with its conserved first and last residue. Fields, in order: CDR3 protein, CDR3 DNA, D gene, J gene, V gene, clone size. A D gene is named only where the DNA matches it firmly. A clone size is listed for some rows: how often the clone was seen (once, few, many), or a class if it is expanded.

CDR3: CASSSGTGDSPLHF
DNA: TGTGCCAGCAGTTCCGGGACAGGGGATTCACCCCTCCACTTT
D: TRBD1
J: TRBJ1-6
V: TRBV2
size: .

CDR3: CATSRDPIRLGSPLHF
DNA: TGTGCCACCAGCAGAGACCCAATTCGACTTGGCTCACCCCTCCACTTT
D: .
J: TRBJ1-6
V: TRBV15
size: few

CDR3: CASSDPGTGYYGYTF
DNA: TGTGCCAGCAGTGACCCCGGGACAGGGTACTATGGCTACACCTTC
D: TRBD1
J: TRBJ1-2
V: TRBV25-1
size: .

CDR3: CSAGKRPGQGLSEQYF
DNA: TGCAGTGCTGGTAAAAGGCCGGGACAGGGGTTATCCGAGCAGTACTTC
D: TRBD1
J: TRBJ2-7
V: TRBV20-1
size: .

CDR3: CASSDHGQDNEQFF
DNA: TGTGCCAGCAGTGACCACGGACAGGATAATGAGCAGTTCTTC
D: TRBD1
J: TRBJ2-1
V: TRBV9
size: .

CDR3: CAISDRRGPDYNEQFF
DNA: TGTGCCATCAGTGATAGGCGGGGCCCCGACTACAATGAGCAGTTCTTC
D: .
J: TRBJ2-1
V: TRBV10-3
size: .

CDR3: CSVGLAGYEQYF
DNA: TGCAGCGTGGGACTAGCGGGATACGAGCAGTACTTC
D: TRBD2
J: TRBJ2-7
V: TRBV29-1
size: .

CDR3: CASSQLTSGYEQYF
DNA: TGCGCCAGCAGCCAATTGACTAGCGGATACGAGCAGTACTTC
D: TRBD2
J: TRBJ2-7
V: TRBV4-1
size: .

CDR3: CASQSSYEQYF
DNA: TGTGCCAGCCAAAGCTCCTACGAGCAGTACTTC
D: .
J: TRBJ2-7
V: TRBV6-5
size: once

CDR3: CASSVAQGDYGYTF
DNA: TGTGCCAGCAGCGTAGCACAGGGAGACTATGGCTACACCTTC
D: .
J: TRBJ1-2
V: TRBV9
size: .

CDR3: CASSLAGGAGANVLTF
DNA: TGTGCCAGCAGCTTAGCCGGGGGAGCTGGGGCCAACGTCCTGACTTTC
D: .
J: TRBJ2-6
V: TRBV7-9
size: .

CDR3: CSARGGGDTEAFF
DNA: TGCAGTGCTAGGGGCGGGGGAGATACTGAAGCTTTCTTT
D: .
J: TRBJ1-1
V: TRBV20-1
size: .

CDR3: CASSRQAGGEQFF
DNA: TGTGCCAGCAGCCGTCAAGCGGGAGGCGAGCAGTTCTTC
D: TRBD2
J: TRBJ2-1
V: TRBV7-2
size: .

CDR3: CRADGSGSTDTQYF
DNA: TGCAGAGCTGACGGTAGCGGGAGCACCGATACGCAGTATTTT
D: TRBD2
J: TRBJ2-3
V: TRBV20-1
size: .

CDR3: CASSSAGTGRYEQYF
DNA: TGCGCCAGCAGCTCGGCCGGGACAGGGCGGTACGAGCAGTACTTC
D: TRBD1
J: TRBJ2-7
V: TRBV5-1
size: many

CDR3: CASSLGPRRDNSPLHF
DNA: TGTGCCAGCAGCCTGGGACCTCGGCGGGACAATTCACCCCTCCACTTT
D: .
J: TRBJ1-6
V: TRBV5-5
size: few

CDR3: CASRVLNEQFF
DNA: TGTGCCAGTAGGGTGCTCAATGAGCAGTTCTTC
D: .
J: TRBJ2-1
V: TRBV19
size: .

CDR3: CASSMGPNTEAFF
DNA: TGTGCCAGTAGTATGGGCCCGAACACTGAAGCTTTCTTT
D: .
J: TRBJ1-1
V: TRBV19
size: many

CDR3: CASSEGQLGELFF
DNA: TGTGCCAGCAGCGAAGGTCAGTTGGGGGAGCTGTTTTTT
D: .
J: TRBJ2-2
V: TRBV9
size: .

CDR3: CASSHLGVMYNEQFF
DNA: TGTGCCAGCAGCCATTTGGGTGTGATGTACAATGAGCAGTTCTTC
D: .
J: TRBJ2-1
V: TRBV7-9
size: once

CDR3: CSASGTSGYNEQFF
DNA: TGCAGTGCTTCCGGGACTAGCGGCTACAATGAGCAGTTCTTC
D: TRBD2
J: TRBJ2-1
V: TRBV20-1
size: .

CDR3: CASSVGTGAYGELFF
DNA: TGTGCCAGTAGTGTCGGGACTGGCGCTTACGGGGAGCTGTTTTTT
D: .
J: TRBJ2-2
V: TRBV19
size: .